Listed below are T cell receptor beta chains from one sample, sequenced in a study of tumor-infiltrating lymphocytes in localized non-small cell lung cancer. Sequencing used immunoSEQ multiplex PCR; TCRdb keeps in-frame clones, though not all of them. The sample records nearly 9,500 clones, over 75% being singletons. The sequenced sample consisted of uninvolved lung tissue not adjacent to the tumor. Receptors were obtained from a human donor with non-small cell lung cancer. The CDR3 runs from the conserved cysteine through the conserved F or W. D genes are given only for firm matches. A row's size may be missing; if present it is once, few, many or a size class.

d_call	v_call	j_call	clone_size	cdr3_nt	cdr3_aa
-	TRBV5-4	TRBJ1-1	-	TGTGCCAGCAGCTTGAGACAGCCGAACACTGAAGCTTTCTTT	CASSLRQPNTEAFF
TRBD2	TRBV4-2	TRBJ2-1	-	TGTGCCAGCAGCCCTGGACTAGAGGCCTACAATGAGCAGTTCTTC	CASSPGLEAYNEQFF
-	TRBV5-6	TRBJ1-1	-	TGTGCCAGCAGCTTGGGGGGGACTCCAAGGGCTTTCTTT	CASSLGGTPRAFF
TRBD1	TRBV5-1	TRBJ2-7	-	TGCGCCAGCAGCCAGACGGGACAGGCGTACGAGCAGTACTTC	CASSQTGQAYEQYF
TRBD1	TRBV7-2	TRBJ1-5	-	TGTGCCAGCAGCCTCCGGGGACAGGGGGATAGCAATCAGCCCCAGCATTTT	CASSLRGQGDSNQPQHF
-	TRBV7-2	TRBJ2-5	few	TGTGCCAGCAGCAGGGGCGGGGCGACCCAAGAGACCCAGTACTTC	CASSRGGATQETQYF
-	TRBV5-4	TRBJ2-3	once	TGTGCCAGCAGCTTGAAAAGAAGCGGAGGTGGGTCAGATACGCAGTATTTT	CASSLKRSGGGSDTQYF
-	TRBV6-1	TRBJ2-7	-	TGTGCCAGCAGAGAAGCAGGGCCCGGGTCCTACGAGCAGTACTTC	CASREAGPGSYEQYF
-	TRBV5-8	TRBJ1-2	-	TGTGCCAGCAGTCGAGGGGTCGGCTATGGCTACACCTTC	CASSRGVGYGYTF
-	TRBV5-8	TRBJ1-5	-	TGTGCCAGCAGCTTAGAAGGCAGGGCCAATCAGCCCCAGCATTTT	CASSLEGRANQPQHF
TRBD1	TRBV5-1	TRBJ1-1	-	TGCGCCAGCAGCTTTTCAGGGGGAGCGAACACTGAAGCTTTCTTT	CASSFSGGANTEAFF
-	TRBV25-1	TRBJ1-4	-	TGTGCCAGCAGTGATGGACAGTTAGTAGACGAAAAACTGTTTTTT	CASSDGQLVDEKLFF
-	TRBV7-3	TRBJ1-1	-	TGTGCCAGCAGCTTATTAGGGTCTGAGAACACTGAAGCTTTCTTT	CASSLLGSENTEAFF
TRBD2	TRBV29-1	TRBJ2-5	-	TGCAGCGTTGTAGGGGCTCGGGGGGTAGGAGAGACCCAGTACTTC	CSVVGARGVGETQYF
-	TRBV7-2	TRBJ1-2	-	TGTGCCAGCAGCTTAAAGGGCTCCAACTATGGCTACACCTTC	CASSLKGSNYGYTF
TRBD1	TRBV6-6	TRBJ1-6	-	TGTGCCAGCAGTCGCCGGGACAGAACCTATAATTCACCCCTCCACTTT	CASSRRDRTYNSPLHF
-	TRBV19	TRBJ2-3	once	TGTGCCAGTAGTATAGGTCTCGCAGATACGCAGTATTTT	CASSIGLADTQYF
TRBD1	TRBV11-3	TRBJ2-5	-	TGTGCCAGCAGCCTACAGGGGGCAGAGACCCAGTACTTC	CASSLQGAETQYF
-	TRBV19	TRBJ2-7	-	TGTGCCAGTTCCCTTGTCGTCTCCTACGAGCAGTACTTC	CASSLVVSYEQYF
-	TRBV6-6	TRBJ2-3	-	TGTGCCAGCAGTTACTCGGTCGTATCCACAGATACGCAGTATTTT	CASSYSVVSTDTQYF
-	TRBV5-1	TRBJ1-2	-	TGCGCCAGCAGCTCGGCCGGGACAACATATGGCTACACCTTC	CASSSAGTTYGYTF
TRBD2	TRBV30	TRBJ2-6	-	TGTGCCTGCTCCCGGACTAGCGGGGGCTCTGGGGCCAACGTCCTGACTTTC	CACSRTSGGSGANVLTF
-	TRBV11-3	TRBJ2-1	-	TGTGCCAGCAGCTTAGATGGAAATTTAAATGAGCAGTTCTTC	CASSLDGNLNEQFF
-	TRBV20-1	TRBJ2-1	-	TGCAGTGCTAAAAACAATGAGCAGTTCTTC	CSAKNNEQFF
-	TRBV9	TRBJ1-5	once	TGTGCCAGCAGCGTAGGTAGCAATCAGCCCCAGCATTTT	CASSVGSNQPQHF
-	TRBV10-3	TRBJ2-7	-	TGTGCCACCCAGGGGGGGGCCCCCGAGCAGTACTTC	CATQGGAPEQYF
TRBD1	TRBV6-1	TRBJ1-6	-	TGTGCCAGCAGCCAGGGGGGGGCGGGTAATTCACCCCTCCACTTT	CASSQGGAGNSPLHF
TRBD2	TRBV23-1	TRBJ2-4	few	TGCGCCAGCAGTCAATCTACCTGCGGGGGCAAAAACATTCAGTACTTC	CASSQSTCGGKNIQYF
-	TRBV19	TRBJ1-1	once	TGTGCCAGTAGTACGCTTCAGGGGTTAGGTGAAGCTTTCTTT	CASSTLQGLGEAFF
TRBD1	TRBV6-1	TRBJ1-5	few	TGTGCCAGCAGTGAAGACTCAGGACAGGGCAACCAGCCCCAGCATTTT	CASSEDSGQGNQPQHF
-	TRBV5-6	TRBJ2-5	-	TGTGCCAGCAGCTTGCGCACGTTGACGGCCCAGTACTTC	CASSLRTLTAQYF
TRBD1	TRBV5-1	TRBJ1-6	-	TGCGCCAGCAGCTGGGGACAGGAAAATTCACCCCTCCACTTT	CASSWGQENSPLHF
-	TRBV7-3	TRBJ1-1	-	TGTGCCAGCAGCCTGACCCCGAACACTGAAGCTTTCTTT	CASSLTPNTEAFF
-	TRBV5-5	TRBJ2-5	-	TGTGCCAGCAGCTTGTTCGGCAGGGAGCAAGAGACCCAGTACTTC	CASSLFGREQETQYF
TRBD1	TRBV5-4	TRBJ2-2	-	TGTGCCAGCAGCTCCGAACCGACAGGGGGAGTCACCGGGGAGCTGTTTTTT	CASSSEPTGGVTGELFF
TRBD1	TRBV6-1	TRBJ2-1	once	TGTGCCAGCAGTGAGTCGGGACAGTCCTACAATGAGCAGTTCTTC	CASSESGQSYNEQFF
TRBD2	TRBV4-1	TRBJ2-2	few	TGCGCCAGCAGCCAACTGGGAGGGAGGGTTGAAACCGGGGAGCTGTTTTTT	CASSQLGGRVETGELFF
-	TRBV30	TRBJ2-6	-	TGTGCCTGGAGTGTAACTGGAGAGGGAACTGGGGCCAACGTCCTGACTTTC	CAWSVTGEGTGANVLTF
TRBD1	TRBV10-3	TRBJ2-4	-	TGTGCCATCAGTGCCCAGGGACAGTTCGGGGCATCCAAAAACATTCAGTACTTC	CAISAQGQFGASKNIQYF
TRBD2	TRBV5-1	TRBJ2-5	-	TGCGCCAGCAGCTTGGCTAGCGGGGGGGAAGAGACCCAGTACTTC	CASSLASGGEETQYF
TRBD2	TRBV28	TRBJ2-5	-	TGTGCCAGCAAGGGAGCGGGGTTCGGGGAGACCCAGTACTTC	CASKGAGFGETQYF
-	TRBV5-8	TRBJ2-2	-	TGTGCCAGCAGCTTGAGGCATACGAACACCGGGGAGCTGTTTTTT	CASSLRHTNTGELFF
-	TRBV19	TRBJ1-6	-	TGTGCCAGTAGTACTCAGTCCCGGGGGGCGCCCCTCCACTTT	CASSTQSRGAPLHF
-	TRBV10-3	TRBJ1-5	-	TGTGCCATCAGTGAGTCGGTAAGGCAGCCCCAGCATTTT	CAISESVRQPQHF
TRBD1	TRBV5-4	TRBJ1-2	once	TGTGCCAGCAGCTTCAACAGGGGGTCGAATCGCATCTTC	CASSFNRGSNRIF
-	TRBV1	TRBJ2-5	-	TGCACCAGCAGCCAAGATCCATCGGGGTATGGGTCAGAGACCCAGTACTTC	CTSSQDPSGYGSETQYF
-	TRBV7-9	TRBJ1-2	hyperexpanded	TGTGCCAGCAGCTTAGACATCGGGGGCTACACCTTC	CASSLDIGGYTF
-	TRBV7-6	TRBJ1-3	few	TGTGCCAGCAGCCCCGGGGGGGACACCATATATTTT	CASSPGGDTIYF
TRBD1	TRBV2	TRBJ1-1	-	TGTGCCAGCAGTAATAGACAGGGGGTCACTGAAGCTTTCTTT	CASSNRQGVTEAFF
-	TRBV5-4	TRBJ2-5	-	TGTGCCAGCAGCTTGGATCAGGGTCAAGAGACCCAGTACTTC	CASSLDQGQETQYF